This entry lists 22 T cell receptor beta chains sequenced from one sample in a study of OX40 agonist ivuxolimab in advanced cancers. Libraries were prepared by immunoSEQ multiplex PCR; TCRdb keeps only in-frame clonotypes and omits some of them. The sample carries approximately 66,000 clones, around 84% recorded once. This sample comprised CD4+ or CD8+ T cells sorted from blood, obtained in a trial of the OX40 agonist ivuxolimab. The receptors shown here come from an adult with an advanced solid tumor such as melanoma, head and neck, liver or kidney cancer.

This clone showed up just once. Sequence at one end of the junction differs from germline and may be a read error. The chain links TRBV2 to TRBJ1-6; TRBD1 might be the D (5 bases). This CDR3 is built from 14 residues. Germline lookup yields CDR1 SNHLY and CDR2 FYNNEI. Here the CDR3 DNA reads TGCGTCAGTAGCGGGACGGACGGCAATTCACCCCTCCACTTT. This sequence encodes CVSSGTDGNSPLHF.

This clone was picked up one time. The V and J genes are TRBV29-1 and TRBJ2-1; 8 nucleotides match TRBD2. V shed 6 bases, J shed 3 bases, and the junction held 7 bases outside the gene matches. Germline CDR1 SQVTM, CDR2 ANQGSEA. The CDR3 is made up of 14 amino acids. CDR3: CSVERGLHYNEQFF. The CDR3 coding sequence is TGCAGCGTAGAGCGGGGGCTTCACTACAATGAGCAGTTCTTC.

The rearrangement joins TRBV19 to TRBJ2-2; 11 bases align to TRBD2. J was trimmed by 2 bases and V by 7 bases; bases with no gene match: 3. This CDR3 comprises 15 residues. Germline assignment: CDR1 LNHDA and CDR2 SQIVND (reference sequence). The CDR3 bases are TGTGCCAGTAAACTAGCGGGGGTCAACACCGGGGAGCTGTTTTTT. This sequence encodes CASKLAGVNTGELFF. Variable domain in full (rest from reference TRBV19 and TRBJ2-2): DGGITQSPKYLFRKEGQNVTLSCEQNLNHDAMYWYRQDPGQGLRLIYYSQIVNDFQKGDIAEGYSVSREKKESFPLTVTSAQKNPTAFYLCASKLAGVNTGELFFGEGSRLTVL.

V gene TRBV28 combines with J gene TRBJ2-5; D gene unclear. The CDR3 totals 12 residues. Trimming stripped 9 bases from V and 4 bases from J, with 12 bases between. Germline V gene sequence: CDR1 MDHEN, CDR2 SYDVKM. The CDR3 region has the DNA TGTGCCAGTACCGGGCCCGGAGAGACCCAGTACTTC. It is translated as CASTGPGETQYF.

The rearrangement uses TRBV14 and TRBJ2-7; D is unresolved. The germline V and J ends were trimmed by 4 bases and 2 bases, with 9 bases remaining between them. Germline CDR1 is SGHDN and CDR2 is FVKESK. The CDR3 has 13 amino acids. CDR3 amino acids: CASSPAVTYEQYF. Here the CDR3 DNA reads TGTGCCAGCAGCCCGGCCGTAACCTACGAGCAGTACTTC.

The V gene is TRBV7-2, the J gene TRBJ2-1; the match to TRBD2 covers 10 bases. V lost 4 bases to trimming and J lost 8 bases; unmatched junction nucleotides: 11. This CDR3 comprises 16 residues. CDR1 and CDR2 from the germline V gene are SGHTA and FQGNSA. The CDR3: CASSSKGLAGAHEQFF. The CDR3 nucleotides are TGTGCCAGCAGCTCTAAGGGGCTAGCGGGAGCCCATGAGCAGTTCTTC.

This rearrangement joins TRBV18 to TRBJ2-2; TRBD2 matches at 13 bases. Germline V gene sequence: CDR1 KGHSH, CDR2 LQKENI. The CDR3 spans 18 residues. J gave up 3 bases and V 6 bases, and 10 bases lay outside the gene matches. The CDR3 DNA reads as TGTGCCAGCTCTCTCTCCGGGACTAGCGGGACGTACACCGGGGAGCTGTTTTTT. It yields the protein CASSLSGTSGTYTGELFF.

This chain joins TRBV5-4 and TRBJ1-4, with 10 bases matching TRBD1. CDR1 is SGHNT and CDR2 is YYREEE in the germline V gene (reference sequence). The CDR3 runs 14 residues. V lost 4 bases and J lost 7; bases outside the gene matches: 4. In DNA, the CDR3 is TGTGCCAGCAGCGCTCGGGACAGGGGTGAAAAACTGTTTTTT. It codes for CASSARDRGEKLFF.

The chain recombines TRBV29-1 with TRBJ1-5; D call uncertain. V lost 6 bases, J lost 4 bases, and 25 bases lay in between. The CDR3 covers 17 residues. CDR1 SQVTM and CDR2 ANQGSEA come from the germline V gene. The CDR3 loop is CSVMMGTGMSGNQPQHF. In DNA, the CDR3 is TGCAGCGTCATGATGGGTACGGGAATGAGTGGAAATCAGCCCCAGCATTTT. Full variable domain (outside the CDR3, taken from reference TRBV29-1 and TRBJ1-5): SAVISQKPSRDICQRGTSLTIQCQVDSQVTMMFWYRQQPGQSLTLIATANQGSEATYESGFVIDKFPISRPNLTFSTLTVSNMSPEDSSIYLCSVMMGTGMSGNQPQHFGDGTRLSIL.

CDR3 coding DNA: TGTGCCAGCAAGGCAGGAAAGGCGGGAGAGTCTTACGAGCAGTACTTC. It encodes CASKAGKAGESYEQYF. V gene TRBV11-1 combines with J gene TRBJ2-5, with 7 bases aligning to TRBD2. The tail of the sequence fits TRBJ2-7 better, so the J call may be wrong. There are 16 residues in the CDR3. Germline-derived CDR1 and CDR2 are SGHAT and FQDESV (reference sequence).

The chain carries TRBV7-8 and TRBJ2-3; D remains ambiguous. With 5 bases removed from V and 4 bases from J, the gap between germline ends came to 13 bases. Germline V lookup: CDR1 SGHVS, CDR2 FQNEAQ. The CDR3 sequence is 14 residues long. CDR3 residues: CASSPTEFADTQYF. The CDR3 DNA is TGTGCCAGCAGCCCGACGGAGTTCGCAGATACGCAGTATTTT.

This clone has just a few counts. The chain couples TRBV4-2 to TRBJ2-7; D is undetermined. CDR3 length equals 14 residues. Germline V gene data show CDR1 as LGHNA and CDR2 as YNFKEQ. V dropped 0 bases and J dropped 3 bases, with 9 bases sitting between them. The CDR3 region has the DNA TGTGCCAGCAGCCAAGAAAAGGTCCGCTACGAGCAGTACTTC. Protein product: CASSQEKVRYEQYF.

This chain joins TRBV5-4 and TRBJ1-2, with TRBD1 as a possible D gene (6 bases). Germline V gene sequence: CDR1 SGHNT, CDR2 YYREEE (reference sequence). With 7 bases removed from V and 7 bases from J, the gap between germline ends came to 14 bases. The CDR3 contains 12 residues. The CDR3 DNA reads TGTGCCAGCGGGACAACAGGCGGTGGCTACACCTTC. Amino acid sequence: CASGTTGGGYTF.

The chain carries TRBV19 and TRBJ1-3; D gene unclear. The CDR3 has 13 amino acids. Germline values: CDR1 LNHDA, CDR2 SQIVND (reference sequence). Trimming removed 4 bases at V and 9 bases at J, with 13 bases between. The CDR3 DNA sequence: TGTGCCAGTAGTAGGCCCAGTCCGGGCACCATATATTTT. It translates to CASSRPSPGTIYF. The full variable domain, completed using reference TRBV19 and TRBJ1-3, is DGGITQSPKYLFRKEGQNVTLSCEQNLNHDAMYWYRQDPGQGLRLIYYSQIVNDFQKGDIAEGYSVSREKKESFPLTVTSAQKNPTAFYLCASSRPSPGTIYFGEGSWLTVV.

V gene TRBV5-4 combines with J gene TRBJ1-2, with D maybe TRBD1 (5 bases). Deletions cut 4 bases from V and 0 bases from J, with 13 bases between. The CDR3 is 15 amino acids. From germline, CDR1 is SGHNT and CDR2 YYREEE (reference sequence). The CDR3 sequence is CASSPRTPTNYGYTF. The CDR3 region has the DNA TGTGCCAGCAGCCCGAGGACACCGACTAACTATGGCTACACCTTC. The variable domain in full, completed from reference TRBV5-4 and TRBJ1-2, reads ETGVTQSPTHLIKTRGQQVTLRCSSQSGHNTVSWYQQALGQGPQFIFQYYREEENGRGNFPPRFSGLQFPNYSSELNVNALELDDSALYLCASSPRTPTNYGYTFGSGTRLTVV.

This clone occurred once. The V and J genes are TRBV11-2 and TRBJ1-2; D not certain. The CDR3 consists of 14 residues. In germline, CDR1 is SGHAT, CDR2 FQNNGV. V was clipped by 3 bases and J by 3 bases, with 11 bases between them. The CDR3 DNA follows: TGTGCCAGCAGCTTCGAAGGGCGGGACTATGGCTACACCTTC. Translated, it gives CASSFEGRDYGYTF.

The J gene is TRBJ2-7, the V gene TRBV5-1; possible D gene TRBD2, 5 bases. Deletions cut 7 bases from V and 4 bases from J, with 18 bases between. In germline, CDR1 is SGHRS, CDR2 YFSETQ. The CDR3 runs 14 residues. Here the CDR3 DNA reads TGCGCCAGCCGGACTGGATCAACCCCTTACGAGCAGTACTTC. It is translated as CASRTGSTPYEQYF.

This clone showed up just once. CDR3 residues: CASTLGSSAGGYTF. The CDR3 DNA reads TGTGCCAGCACTCTAGGGTCCTCAGCCGGCGGCTACACCTTC. The chain links TRBV6-5 to TRBJ1-2; no definite D call. In germline, CDR1 is MNHEY, CDR2 SVGAGI. The CDR3 is 14 residues long. V lost 7 bases to trimming and J lost 8 bases, with 20 bases between them.

The J gene is TRBJ2-7, the V gene TRBV13; 11 bases are a match to TRBD2. Germline trimming cut 4 bases from V and 2 bases from J; bases unmatched to any gene: 7. The CDR3 totals 16 residues. The V gene's germline CDR1 is PRHDT and CDR2 FYEKMQ (reference sequence). CDR3 protein: CASSSRLAGLAYEQYF. DNA of the CDR3: TGTGCCAGCAGCTCGCGACTAGCGGGACTGGCCTACGAGCAGTACTTC. Combining the CDR3 with reference TRBV13 and TRBJ2-7 gives the whole variable domain AAGVIQSPRHLIKEKRETATLKCYPIPRHDTVYWYQQGPGQDPQFLISFYEKMQSDKGSIPDRFSAQQFSDYHSELNMSSLELGDSALYFCASSSRLAGLAYEQYFGPGTRLTVT.

The V call is TRBV18, the J call TRBJ1-4; D unclear. There are 14 residues in the CDR3. Per germline, CDR1 KGHSH and CDR2 LQKENI. V gave up 3 bases and J gave up 8 bases, with 13 bases separating them. The CDR3, as DNA: TGTGCCAGCTCACCCGGCGGCCTCCAGGAAAAACTGTTTTTT. It specifies CASSPGGLQEKLFF.

The chain uses TRBV5-1 and TRBJ2-7; D might be TRBD2 (6 bases). Germline assignment: CDR1 SGHRS and CDR2 YFSETQ. The CDR3 totals 13 residues. V was pared by 4 bases and J by 2 bases, with 10 bases between. Here the CDR3 reads CASSSQRAYEQYF. CDR3 coding DNA: TGCGCCAGCAGCAGCCAGCGGGCCTACGAGCAGTACTTC.

The chain links TRBV15 to TRBJ1-2; D is undetermined. The germline gives CDR1 LNHNV, CDR2 YYDKDF (reference sequence). The CDR3 extends over 14 amino acids. The V end was cut by 2 bases, the J end by 8 bases, with 15 bases between. DNA of the CDR3: TGTGCCACCAGCAGAAGGTCGGTATCGGACGGCTACACCTTC. This encodes CATSRRSVSDGYTF. Based on the CDR3 plus reference TRBV15 and TRBJ1-2, the full variable domain is DAMVIQNPRYQVTQFGKPVTLSCSQTLNHNVMYWYQQKSSQAPKLLFHYYDKDFNNEADTPDNFQSRRPNTSFCFLDIRSPGLGDTAMYLCATSRRSVSDGYTFGSGTRLTVV.